The clone carrying this T cell receptor (beta chain) was counted between two and nine times. Its antigen is currently unknown. It was via CD45RO/CCR7/CD25/CD127/CD95/CD27 that CD4+ naive, central memory, regulatory and stem cell-like memory cells were sorted. Purity exceeding 95% was reached by all sorted populations. This entry belongs to a study of beta chain features in type 1 diabetes. The study's findings and limits: Within patients, naive, central memory and Treg TCRB repertoires seemed more similar than within healthy donors. Junctions at VDJ sites from type 1 diabetes patients had fewer insertions and more deletions. Shortening of TCRB CDR3s, moderate but significant, appeared in all four CD4+ subsets of Type 1 diabetes patients.

All of the isolated RNA was reverse transcribed, so expressed TCRB transcripts were sequenced. Libraries were prepared by immunoSEQ multiplex PCR; TCRdb keeps only in-frame clonotypes and omits some of them. The table lists about 190,000 clones, approximately 8% of them singletons. Per the germline V gene, CDR1 is MNHNY and CDR2 is SVGAGI (reference sequence). This CDR3 has 13 residues. Trimming shortened V by 8 bases and J by 7 bases, and 18 bases separated the two germline ends. Sequenced sample: central memory CD4+ T cells from blood. This receptor was taken from a woman in her 40s with type 1 diabetes. V is TRBV6-6 and J is TRBJ2-7, with D hard to call. CDR3 DNA: TGTGCCAGCCACCTAGACCCGGCTGTGGAGCAGTACTTC. This translates into CASHLDPAVEQYF.